The TCR beta chain described here comes from a study of Graves' ophthalmopathy and Graves' hyperthyroidism. General study results and limits: Blood repertoires reportedly contained most expanded thyroid clonotypes above 0.001 frequency.

V lost 10 bases and J lost 5, with 20 bases in between. The CDR3 totals 14 residues. Germline V gene data show CDR1 as MNHNY and CDR2 as SVGAGI (reference sequence). RNA served as the template for amplifying TCR beta CDR3 regions. Investigators did first-round RT-PCR with HTBI primers, then second-round multiplex PCR. TCRdb ran MiXCR on the multiplex PCR reads and lists one entry per CDR3 protein. Of about 740,000 distinct CDR3 sequences listed, 40% are singletons. Concerning this clonotype: Its antigen remains unknown.

The chain uses TRBV6-6 and TRBJ1-1, with D perhaps matching TRBD1 (6 bases). Sequenced sample: peripheral blood. The sequence derives from an adult man with Graves' ophthalmopathy. The CDR3: CAIQLRGEDTEAFF. The DNA for the CDR3 is TGTGCCATCCAACTAAGGGGGGAAGATACTGAAGCTTTCTTT.